This TCR beta chain was retrieved from a study of cytomegalovirus exposure and HLA in healthy donors (TCRdb year 2017). With respect to the entire study: An earlier analysis of 587 of the donors reported more than 250 Gb of sequence data and around 110 million unique TCR beta sequences from some 180 million T cells. An early release covering 500 to 750 HLA-typed donors comprised approximately 290 gigabases of sequencing data and around 86 million unique TCR sequences. The genetic ancestry cluster associated with self-reported Caucasian donors included around four fifths of the 300 to 400 genotyped donors. The study aimed to test whether signatures of past pathogen exposure could be identified by cataloging public T cell receptors. The study profiled the T cell repertoires of 666 subjects by immunosequencing and related them to cytomegalovirus serostatus. A separate validation cohort of roughly 120 different subjects was used in addition to the approximately 700-subject first cohort. To predict cytomegalovirus infection status, the study brought together high-throughput TCR immunosequencing, statistical association of individual TCRs with disease status, and machine learning. A later analysis re-analyzed previously published TCR beta repertoires from hundreds of donors and added high-resolution HLA genotyping to study TCR occurrence patterns. In the later analysis, no new phenotypic data were used to find candidate immune exposures; instead, reliance was placed on TCR beta sequences and their occurrence across donors. An earlier analysis of 587 of the donors used high-throughput TCR beta sequencing to judge whether each TCR beta V gene segment behaved as functional or pseudogenic. Donor age, sex, ethnicity and CMV serostatus were compiled alongside the repertoire data. A later genetic analysis used genome-wide SNP genotypes for about three fifths of the 666 donors, treating that subset as a discovery cohort. All discovery cohort repertoires had been generated using a single sequencing platform. Both class I and class II loci were covered by HLA typing, at four-digit resolution. The number of typed donors differed by locus: roughly 620-630 for A, B, C, DRB1 and DQB1; about 520 for DQA1; around 610 for DPA1; and roughly 450 for DPB1. Several DR-DQ haplotypes were handled as single units for association and clustering because linkage in the cohort was strong. On average, around 240,000 unique TCR beta nucleotide sequences were sequenced per donor among 300 to 500 genotyped donors of the cohort, with approximately 18% of those sequences being non-productive.

The germline V gene sets CDR1 to MNHEY and CDR2 to SVGAGI. V and J are truncated by 0 bases and 4 bases respectively, leaving an intervening sequence of 12 bases. The CDR3 numbers 15 residues from cysteine through phenylalanine. Here the CDR3 DNA is all that survives: 45 bases in frame from base 1. Overall results and qualifications from the work: In a later analysis, the rate of TCR association differed among HLA loci, with DRB1 alleles having the most associated TCRs and HLA-C alleles having the fewest. A further reported finding was that TCR beta sequences accurately predicted the HLA-A and HLA-B alleles for most subjects in the first cohort. The authors suggested that the approach could potentially be generalized to other disease states and immunological phenotypes. In a later genetic analysis, fewer N-insertions in productive TCRs were reported among donors in an Asian-associated ancestry cluster than the roughly 700-donor mean. When HLA alleles, especially DR and DQ, strongly co-occurred, TCR associations were difficult to assign to individual alleles. A group of highly shared sequence variants was considered likely to be a technical artifact of the sequencing pipeline. Broadly in line with IMGT annotations, most TCR beta V segments showed up in productive rearrangements about 87% or about 30% of the time in an earlier analysis of approximately 640 of the donors. The study gave a list of 150 to 200 TCR beta chains associated with cytomegalovirus. In this cohort, only TCR beta chains were sequenced, and detectable features were limited by the absence of alpha or paired-chain data. Correlated functional status among segregating V segments might be attributable to linkage disequilibrium, but an unknown experimental factor could not be ruled out. Because some donors lacked HLA typing at each locus, the association tests relied only on the typed subset. In both the original and validation cohorts, the classifier was reported to diagnose cytomegalovirus status with high specificity and sensitivity. In vitro tests confirmed that a few of the cytomegalovirus-associated TCR beta chains recognize cytomegalovirus antigens. A later genetic analysis associated a missense DCLRE1C variant with V-gene and J-gene trimming of TCR beta chains, and an independent cohort replicated the association. A later analysis reported that several top co-occurrence clusters appeared linked to parvovirus B19, influenza, CMV and Epstein-Barr virus. Most CMV-associated TCR beta chains appeared to be HLA-restricted in a later analysis, and the HLA associations seemed to be driven largely by CMV exposure. Some IMGT-functional V segments, including TRBV6-2 and TRBV6-3, could not be distinguished by the 87-base-pair reads and were therefore excluded. Across donors, most TCR sequences were observed very rarely, whereas some public TCRs were present in many individuals. Roughly uniform sequencing depth across donors was assumed in presence/absence analyses, although this assumption may not hold. Some 16 rarely observed V segments, including chromosome 9 orphons, were excluded from the earlier analysis of several hundred of the donors because counts were too low. In a later analysis, 16,951 TCR beta sequences were associated with specific HLA alleles at a false discovery rate of 0.05. In a later analysis, HLA-associated TCR beta chains showed more clonal expansion and lower generation probabilities than non-associated chains that were equally common. Immune exposure information for the cohort was limited to CMV serostatus.

With respect to this clone: Its antigen is currently not known. Within one base of it there is no much larger clone, and no base qualities were kept.

The cohort consisted of 666 healthy bone marrow donors. At the time of sampling, every cohort member was nominally healthy, though immune exposures that went unrecorded were likely present. The donor was CMV seronegative and was included in the group of approximately 350 seronegative cohort members. Each donor provided a peripheral blood sample, and peripheral blood mononuclear cells were used for TCR beta sequencing. Genomic DNA extraction from the blood cell samples was performed with the Qiagen DNeasy Blood Extraction Kit. To prepare the library, the immunoSEQ multiplex PCR assay was applied. For the multiplex PCR, a mixture combining 60 forward primers for TCR Vbeta segments and 13 reverse primers for TCR Jbeta segments was used. Amplification of the CDR3 region of rearranged TCR beta genes was performed with a multiplex PCR assay on genomic DNA. On the Illumina HiSeq System, the amplified TCR beta libraries were sequenced as 87-base-pair reads. For the original study's pipeline: Across the 500 to 850 repertoires, a later analysis counted roughly 84 million unique TCR beta chains, roughly 11 million of which were shared by at least two donors. To remove PCR and sequencing errors, raw reads were error-corrected and collapsed into unique sequences using a nearest-neighbor algorithm that merged closely related sequences. Alignment of CDR3 sequences to IMGT reference sequences was used to assign V, D and J gene segments. For a sequence to be retained, a match of at least six nucleotides was required to both a V gene segment and a J gene segment. A rearrangement counted as productive if the CDR3 had no stop codons and remained in frame with V and J, and every other rearrangement counted as non-productive. Following IMGT convention, CDR3 was defined as the stretch from the second conserved V-encoded cysteine up to the conserved J-encoded phenylalanine. The earlier analysis of more than 450 of the donors excluded sequences that lacked an unambiguous match to a single V gene segment. An earlier analysis of a few hundred of the donors called V segments functional above 56.7% productive rearrangements and segregating when the between-donor standard deviation exceeded 5%. To diagnose cytomegalovirus status from the catalog of TCR beta chain sequences, a statistical classification framework was built. In a later analysis, TCR nucleotide sequences were compared against IMGT/GENE-DB human TR gene sequences so that V and J genes could be assigned. In a later analysis, CDR3 sequences and most-parsimonious VDJ recombination scenarios were assigned using the TCRdist pipeline. In a later analysis, each TCR beta chain was defined by its CDR3 amino acid sequence together with its V-gene family, and reads without a unique V-gene family were excluded. In a later analysis, around 650 highly shared, low-generation-probability nucleotide sequences were removed to address suspected cross-contamination and a sequencing artifact. For each public chain, a later analysis derived a clonal expansion index from normalized ranks of inferred template counts within each repertoire. A later analysis computed generation probabilities with a VDJ recombination model fitted to out-of-frame rearrangements, and checked the results against IGoR. A later analysis scored TCR-TCR, TCR-HLA and TCR-CMV co-occurrence with hypergeometric tests, applying a repertoire-size bias correction to TCR pairs. A later analysis estimated false discovery rates by permuting HLA or CMV assignments 20 times. In a later analysis, co-occurring TCRs were grouped with DBSCAN, and TCRdist sequence similarity was added when clustering was performed within HLA-allele-positive subsets. Repertoires with fewer than 30,000 or more than 120,000 public chains were left out of co-occurrence clustering, as were five repertoires with anomalous nucleotide sharing. Held by TCRdb, this immuneACCESS table contains in-frame sequences only and omits some clones. Under half of the omission traces to an unresolved V gene where checked; the cause of the rest is unknown. V and J calls and clone size are those listed in that table; D and trimming were worked out from the DNA. The sample table records 150,000 to 200,000 clones; about 71% of these occur just once. The ten largest clones represent approximately 1.5% of the sample.

Sequencing used PBMCs. This chain is built from TRBV6-5 and TRBJ1-2; confidence is insufficient to name the D gene. The sequence derives from a middle-aged man in good health and CMV-seronegative. The DNA is TGTGCCAGCAGTTACTCTGGCAGTTCTGGCTATGGCTACACCTTC. Its protein product is CASSYSGSSGYGYTF.